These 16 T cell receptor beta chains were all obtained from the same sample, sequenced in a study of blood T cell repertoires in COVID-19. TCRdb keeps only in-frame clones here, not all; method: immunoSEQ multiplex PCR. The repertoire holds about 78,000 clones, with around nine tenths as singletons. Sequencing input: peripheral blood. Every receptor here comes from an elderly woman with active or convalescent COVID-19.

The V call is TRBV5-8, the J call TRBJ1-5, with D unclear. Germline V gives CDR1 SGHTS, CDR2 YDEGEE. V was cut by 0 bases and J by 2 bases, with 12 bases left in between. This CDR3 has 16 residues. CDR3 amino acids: CASSLAAGLGNQPQHF. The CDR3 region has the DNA TGTGCCAGCAGCTTGGCGGCAGGTTTGGGCAATCAGCCCCAGCATTTT.

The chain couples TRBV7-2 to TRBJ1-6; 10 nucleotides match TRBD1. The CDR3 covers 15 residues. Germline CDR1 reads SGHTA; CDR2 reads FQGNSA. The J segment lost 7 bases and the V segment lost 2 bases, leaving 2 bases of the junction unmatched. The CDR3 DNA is TGTGCCAGCAGCTTACGGACAGGGGGAAATTCACCCCTCCACTTT. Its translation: CASSLRTGGNSPLHF.

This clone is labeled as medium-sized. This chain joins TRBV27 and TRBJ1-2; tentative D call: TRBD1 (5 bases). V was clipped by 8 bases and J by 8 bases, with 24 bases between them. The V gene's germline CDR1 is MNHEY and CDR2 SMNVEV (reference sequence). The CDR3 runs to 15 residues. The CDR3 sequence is CASLGVGNSGWGYTF. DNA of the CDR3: TGTGCCAGCCTGGGCGTGGGGAATTCAGGGTGGGGCTACACCTTC.

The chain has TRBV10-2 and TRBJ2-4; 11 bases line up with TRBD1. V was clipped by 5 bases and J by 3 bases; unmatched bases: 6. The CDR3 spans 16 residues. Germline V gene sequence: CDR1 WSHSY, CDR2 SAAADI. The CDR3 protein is CASSSGQGVVKNIQYF. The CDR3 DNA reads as TGCGCCAGCAGTTCGGGACAGGGGGTGGTCAAAAACATTCAGTACTTC.

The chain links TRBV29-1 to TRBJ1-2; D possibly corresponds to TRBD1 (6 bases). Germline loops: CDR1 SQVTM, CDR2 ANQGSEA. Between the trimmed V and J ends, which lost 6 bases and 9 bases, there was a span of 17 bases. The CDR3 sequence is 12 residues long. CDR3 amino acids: CSVKGEGPRYTF. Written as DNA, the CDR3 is TGCAGCGTGAAGGGGGAGGGGCCGCGCTACACCTTC.

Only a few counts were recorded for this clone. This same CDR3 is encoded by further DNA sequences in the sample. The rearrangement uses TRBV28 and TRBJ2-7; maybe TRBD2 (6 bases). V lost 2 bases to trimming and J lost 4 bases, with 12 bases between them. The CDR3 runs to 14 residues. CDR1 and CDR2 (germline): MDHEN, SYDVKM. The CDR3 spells CASSLGGRGYEQYF. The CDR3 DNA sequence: TGTGCCAGCAGTTTAGGGGGTCGGGGGTACGAGCAGTACTTC.

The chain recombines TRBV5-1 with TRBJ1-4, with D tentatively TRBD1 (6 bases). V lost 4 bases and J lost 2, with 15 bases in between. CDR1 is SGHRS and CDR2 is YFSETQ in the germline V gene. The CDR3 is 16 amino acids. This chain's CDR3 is CASSPADRTTNEKLFF. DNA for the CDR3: TGCGCCAGCAGCCCTGCAGACAGGACTACTAATGAAAAACTGTTTTTT.

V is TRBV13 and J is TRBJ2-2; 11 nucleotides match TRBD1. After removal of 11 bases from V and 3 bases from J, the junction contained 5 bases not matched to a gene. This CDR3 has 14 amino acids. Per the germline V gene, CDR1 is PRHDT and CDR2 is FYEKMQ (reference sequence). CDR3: CAGRDRGDTGELFF. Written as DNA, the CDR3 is TGTGCCGGACGGGACAGGGGGGACACCGGGGAGCTGTTTTTT.

DNA of the CDR3: TGCGCCAGCAGCTTGGCCGTCAGGGACACCGGGGAGCTGTTTTTT. Encoded protein: CASSLAVRDTGELFF. V gene TRBV5-1 combines with J gene TRBJ2-2; the D gene is possibly TRBD1 (5 bases). Trimming removed 0 bases from V and 3 bases from J, with 9 bases in between. The CDR3 totals 15 residues. The V gene's germline CDR1 is SGHRS and CDR2 YFSETQ.

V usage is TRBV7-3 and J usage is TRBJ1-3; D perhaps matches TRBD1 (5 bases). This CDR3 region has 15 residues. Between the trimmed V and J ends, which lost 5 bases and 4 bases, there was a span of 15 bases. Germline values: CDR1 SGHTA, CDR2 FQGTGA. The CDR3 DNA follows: TGTGCCAGCAGCCAAGGGACTCCTACAGGAAACACCATATATTTT. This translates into CASSQGTPTGNTIYF.

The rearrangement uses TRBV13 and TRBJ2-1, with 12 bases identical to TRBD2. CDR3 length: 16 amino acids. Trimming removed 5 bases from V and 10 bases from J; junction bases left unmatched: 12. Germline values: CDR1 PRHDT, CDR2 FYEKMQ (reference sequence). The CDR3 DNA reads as TGTGCCAGCAGCCTCCAGACTAGCGGGAGAATAGGCGAGCAGTTCTTC. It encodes CASSLQTSGRIGEQFF.

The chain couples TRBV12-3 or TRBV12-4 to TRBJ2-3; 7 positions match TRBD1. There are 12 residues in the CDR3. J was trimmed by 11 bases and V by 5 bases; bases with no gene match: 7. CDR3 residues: CASSPLRDRQYF. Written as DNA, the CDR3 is TGTGCCAGCAGTCCGCTCCGGGACAGGCAGTATTTT.

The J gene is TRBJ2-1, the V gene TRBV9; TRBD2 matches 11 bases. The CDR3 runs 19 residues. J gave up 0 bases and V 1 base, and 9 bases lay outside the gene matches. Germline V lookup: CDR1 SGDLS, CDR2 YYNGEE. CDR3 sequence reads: CASSVKVLAGGNSYNEQFF. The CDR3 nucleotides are TGTGCCAGCAGCGTAAAGGTGTTAGCGGGAGGGAACTCCTACAATGAGCAGTTCTTC.

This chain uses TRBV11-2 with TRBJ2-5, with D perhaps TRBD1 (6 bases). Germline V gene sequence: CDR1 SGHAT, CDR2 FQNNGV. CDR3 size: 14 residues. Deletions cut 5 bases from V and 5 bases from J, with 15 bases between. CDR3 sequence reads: CASSHKTGAETQYF. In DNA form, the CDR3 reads TGTGCCAGCAGCCATAAGACAGGCGCGGAGACCCAGTACTTC.

CDR3 in amino acids: CASGRSSYEQYF. The CDR3 bases are TGTGCCAGCGGGAGGAGCTCCTACGAGCAGTACTTC. The J gene is TRBJ2-7, the V gene TRBV27; possible D gene TRBD2, 6 bases. The ends were cut back, 8 bases at V and 0 bases at J, with 8 bases in the middle. CDR1 and CDR2 (germline): MNHEY, SMNVEV (reference sequence). The CDR3 length is 12 residues.

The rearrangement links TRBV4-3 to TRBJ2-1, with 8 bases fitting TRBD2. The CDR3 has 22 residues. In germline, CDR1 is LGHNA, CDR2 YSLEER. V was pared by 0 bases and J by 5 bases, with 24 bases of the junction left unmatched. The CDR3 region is CASSQDYTQGLVTPRGDNEQFF. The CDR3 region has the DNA TGCGCCAGCAGCCAAGATTATACCCAGGGACTAGTCACCCCGCGCGGGGACAATGAGCAGTTCTTC.